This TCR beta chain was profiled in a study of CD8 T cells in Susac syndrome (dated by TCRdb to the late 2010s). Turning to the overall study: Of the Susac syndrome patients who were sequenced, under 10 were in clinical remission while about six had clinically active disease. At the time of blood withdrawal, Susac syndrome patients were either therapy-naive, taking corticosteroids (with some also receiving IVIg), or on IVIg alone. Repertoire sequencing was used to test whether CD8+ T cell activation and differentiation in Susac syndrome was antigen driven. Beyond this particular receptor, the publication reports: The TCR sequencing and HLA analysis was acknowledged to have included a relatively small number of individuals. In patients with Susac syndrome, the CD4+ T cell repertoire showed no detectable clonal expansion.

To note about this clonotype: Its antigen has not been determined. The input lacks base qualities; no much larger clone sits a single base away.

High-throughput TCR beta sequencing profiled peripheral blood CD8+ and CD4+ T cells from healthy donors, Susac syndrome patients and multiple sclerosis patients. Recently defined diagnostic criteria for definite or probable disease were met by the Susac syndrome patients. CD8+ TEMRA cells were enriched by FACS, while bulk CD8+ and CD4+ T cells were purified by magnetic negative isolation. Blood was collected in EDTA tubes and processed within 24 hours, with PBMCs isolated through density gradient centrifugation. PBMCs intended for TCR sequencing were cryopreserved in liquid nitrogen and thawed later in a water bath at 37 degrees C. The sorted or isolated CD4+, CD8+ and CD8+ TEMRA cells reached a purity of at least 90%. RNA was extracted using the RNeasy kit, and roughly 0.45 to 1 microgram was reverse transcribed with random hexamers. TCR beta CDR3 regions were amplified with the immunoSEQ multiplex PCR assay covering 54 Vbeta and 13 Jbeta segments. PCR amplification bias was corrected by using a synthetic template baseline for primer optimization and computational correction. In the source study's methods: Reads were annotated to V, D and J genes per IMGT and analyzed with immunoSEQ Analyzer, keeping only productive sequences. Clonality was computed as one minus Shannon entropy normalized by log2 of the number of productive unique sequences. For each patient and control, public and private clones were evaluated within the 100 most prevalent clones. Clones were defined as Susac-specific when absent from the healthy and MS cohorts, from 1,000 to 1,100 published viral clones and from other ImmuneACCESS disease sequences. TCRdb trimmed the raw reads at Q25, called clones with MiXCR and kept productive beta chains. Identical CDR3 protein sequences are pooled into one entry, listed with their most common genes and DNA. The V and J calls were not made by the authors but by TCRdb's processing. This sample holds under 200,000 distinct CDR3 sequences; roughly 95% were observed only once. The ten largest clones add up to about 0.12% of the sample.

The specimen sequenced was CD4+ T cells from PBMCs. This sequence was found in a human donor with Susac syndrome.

In nucleotides, the sequence is TGCAGCGTTGAAGATGCTCGGCGGCGGGAGACCCAGTACTTC. This is translated as CSVEDARRRETQYF. This receptor chain uses TRBV29-1 and TRBJ2-5; the D gene identity is not certain. V drops 0 bases and J drops 5 bases, leaving 13 bases in between. Taken from cysteine to phenylalanine, the CDR3 has 14 residues. CDR3 DNA only is kept here, 42 bases in frame from base 1. The germline V gene sets CDR1 to SQVTM and CDR2 to ANQGSEA.